This TCR beta chain emerged from a study of CD8 T cells in ankylosing spondylitis. Between the trimmed V and J ends, which lost 2 bases and 5 bases, there was a span of 7 bases. Germline V gene lookup returns CDR1 DFQATT and CDR2 SNEGSKA (reference sequence). This CDR3 has 12 residues. In making TCR beta libraries, quantitative 5'-RACE with molecular barcodes was used. TCRdb processed the 5' RACE reads anew with MiXCR; each CDR3 protein has one entry. The sample includes 200,000 or so distinct CDR3 sequences, roughly 24% seen only once; the top ten take 6.6%. The specimen was blood, either unsorted or a sorted T cell fraction (not recorded which). The genes are TRBV20-1 and TRBJ2-1; possible D gene TRBD2, 5 bases. This receptor was identified in a male donor with ankylosing spondylitis or in good health (not recorded which). The CDR3 coding sequence is TGCAGTGCTAGACTAGCTAACAATGAGCAGTTCTTC. The encoded protein is CSARLANNEQFF.